The next 23 T cell receptor beta chains were all read from a single sample in a study of T cell repertoires in cytomegalovirus infection (dated by TCRdb to between 2017 and 2020). The instrument given in TCRdb is Illumina HiSeq 1500. TCRdb reprocessing: public reads trimmed at Q25 with fastp, clones called with MiXCR, in-frame beta chains kept. Each CDR3 protein appears once, grouped with its most common genes and DNA. The sample table holds 200,000 or so distinct CDR3 sequences, of which 28% were seen once. Clones ranked in the top ten supply 30% to 35% of the sample. The source material was PBMCs. The receptors were sampled from a human donor in good health (CMV status not recorded). Some clones in this sample may be carry-over from other donors' samples.

The chain joins TRBV7-2 to TRBJ2-7; D is unresolved. V lost 4 bases and J lost 2, with 12 bases in between. Germline assignment: CDR1 SGHTA and CDR2 FQGNSA. The CDR3 is 14 amino acids. The chain's CDR3 is CASSSPKGPYEQYF. Here the CDR3 DNA reads TGTGCCAGCAGCTCCCCCAAGGGCCCCTACGAGCAGTACTTC.

The table lists this clonotype with a few counts. V is TRBV27 and J is TRBJ1-2; no reliable D call. In germline, CDR1 is MNHEY, CDR2 SMNVEV (reference sequence). Trimming removed 4 bases at V and 2 bases at J, with 11 bases between. This CDR3 has 14 residues. In nucleotides, the CDR3 is TGTGCCAGCAGTTCGGACGAACTAAACTATGGCTACACCTTC. This gives the protein CASSSDELNYGYTF.

This chain links TRBV27 with TRBJ2-7; D may match TRBD1 or TRBD2 (5 bases each). Between the trimmed V and J ends, which lost 7 bases and 5 bases, there was a span of 21 bases. The CDR3 contains 15 residues. The germline V gene has CDR1 MNHEY and CDR2 SMNVEV (reference sequence). The DNA of the CDR3 is TGTGCCAGCAAAGAATATGAGGGGTCCCGCGACGAGCAGTACTTC. It specifies CASKEYEGSRDEQYF.

CDR3: CASRLSGGTEAFF. Here the CDR3 DNA reads TGTGCCAGCAGACTCTCAGGGGGTACTGAAGCTTTCTTT. The chain is built from TRBV6-2 or TRBV6-3 and TRBJ1-1, with TRBD1 matching over 7 bases. The germline V gene encodes CDR1 MNHEY and CDR2 SVGEGT. The V segment lost 6 bases and the J segment 5 bases; nucleotides outside the gene matches: 6. This CDR3 contains 13 residues.

The V call is TRBV4-2, the J call TRBJ1-1; D unresolved. CDR3 length: 15 residues. Germline V gene data show CDR1 as LGHNA and CDR2 as YNFKEQ. V was pared by 0 bases and J by 11 bases, with 19 bases between. CDR3 bases: TGTGCCAGCAGCCAAGAGCAGACGCTGTTAATACCCGCTTTCTTT. This codes for CASSQEQTLLIPAFF.

CDR3 in amino acids: CARSLRTGGRNQPQHF. CDR3 nucleotide sequence: TGTGCCAGAAGCCTTCGGACAGGGGGTCGTAATCAGCCCCAGCATTTT. The rearrangement links TRBV5-3 to TRBJ1-5, with 10 positions matching TRBD1. TRBV5-3 is given ORF status, its function remaining uncertain. There are 16 residues in the CDR3. V lost 4 bases and J lost 4; bases outside the gene matches: 8.

This clonotype was seen only a few times. The chain couples TRBV7-8 to TRBJ1-1; the match to TRBD1 covers 8 bases. Trimming at V came to 5 bases and at J to 8 bases, leaving 13 bases not matched to a gene. Germline assignment: CDR1 SGHVS and CDR2 FQNEAQ. The CDR3 totals 15 residues. The CDR3 loop is CASSLLGTGGGEAFF. In DNA, the CDR3 is TGTGCCAGCAGCCTGCTTGGCACAGGGGGTGGGGAAGCTTTCTTT.

The genes are TRBV12-5 and TRBJ1-1, with D perhaps matching TRBD1 (5 bases). Germline assignment: CDR1 LGHNT and CDR2 FRNRAP. This CDR3 spans 18 amino acids. V was cut by 0 bases and J by 4 bases, with 21 bases left in between. The CDR3 is CASGLVRETSQEGTEAFF. The CDR3 DNA follows: TGTGCTAGTGGTTTGGTACGGGAGACATCACAGGAGGGCACTGAAGCTTTCTTT.

CDR3 nucleotide sequence: TGTGCCAGCAGCCTTACAGGGACCTCTGGAAACACCATATATTTT. Protein sequence: CASSLTGTSGNTIYF. The chain employs TRBV12-3 or TRBV12-4 and TRBJ1-3, with D perhaps matching TRBD1 (6 bases). This CDR3 has 15 amino acids. V dropped 6 bases and J dropped 0 bases, with 12 bases sitting between them.

This clonotype appeared a few times. The chain carries TRBV12-3 or TRBV12-4 and TRBJ1-1; TRBD1 agrees at 8 bases. V shed 2 bases and J 0 bases; nucleotides not matched to a gene: 2. There are 15 residues in the CDR3. CDR3 nucleotide sequence: TGTGCCAGCAGTTTACAGGGGGCGATGAACACTGAAGCTTTCTTT. This encodes CASSLQGAMNTEAFF.

The gene calls are TRBV30 and TRBJ1-5; D gene ambiguous. Germline CDR1 and CDR2: GTSNPN and SVGIG (reference sequence). CDR3 length: 14 residues. Trimming cost V 2 bases and J 7 bases, with 15 bases left between them. CDR3 sequence (DNA): TGTGCCTGGAGTACGACGGGTTCGGGGCAGCCCCAGCATTTT. It specifies CAWSTTGSGQPQHF.

The sample holds a few counts of this clonotype. V usage is TRBV10-3 and J usage is TRBJ2-7, with 9 bases matching TRBD2. The CDR3 consists of 16 residues. V was clipped by 2 bases and J by 4 bases; unmatched bases: 9. The germline gives CDR1 ENHRY, CDR2 SYGVKD. CDR3 in amino acids: CAISETSGGPGYEQYF. DNA of the CDR3: TGTGCCATCAGTGAGACGAGCGGGGGGCCAGGGTACGAGCAGTACTTC.

Comments on this clonotype: Given a much more abundant clone one base away, this may be a read error. It is likely a read error, because the conserved phenylalanine at the end of the CDR3 is missing. The rearrangement links TRBV7-8 to TRBJ2-1; D uncertain. This CDR3 region has 11 residues. Deletions cut 5 bases from V and 7 bases from J, with 6 bases between. Germline lookup yields CDR1 SGHVS and CDR2 FQNEAQ. The CDR3 DNA reads TGTGCCAGCAGCCCAGAGAATGAGCAGTTCCTC. This codes for CASSPENEQFL.

The V call is TRBV2, the J call TRBJ2-7, with 7 positions matching TRBD1. The CDR3 has 14 residues. From germline, CDR1 is SNHLY and CDR2 FYNNEI. J was trimmed by 1 base and V by 6 bases; bases with no gene match: 6. The CDR3 spells CASSDDRVSYEQYF. The CDR3 nucleotides read TGTGCCAGCAGCGACGACAGGGTGTCCTACGAGCAGTACTTC.

This clonotype has just a few counts. CDR3 amino acids: CSAYRDRNTEAFF. CDR3 DNA sequence: TGCAGTGCTTATCGGGACAGGAACACTGAAGCTTTCTTT. This chain links TRBV20-1 with TRBJ1-1; 7 positions match TRBD1. The junction had 4 bases not matched to a gene; V was cut back by 5 bases and J by 1 base. CDR1 is DFQATT and CDR2 is SNEGSKA in the germline V gene (reference sequence). CDR3 length equals 13 residues.

The table lists this clonotype with many counts. The chain has TRBV7-8 and TRBJ2-1; 13 bases align to TRBD2. Unmatched junction bases numbered 8, after V lost 5 bases and J lost 4 bases. CDR1 is SGHVS, CDR2 FQNEAQ, per germline. The CDR3 loop spans 17 amino acids. CDR3 protein: CASSARLAGGQYNEQFF. CDR3 DNA: TGTGCCAGCAGCGCGAGACTAGCGGGGGGACAATACAATGAGCAGTTCTTC.

This clonotype has ten or more counts. V gene TRBV7-2 combines with J gene TRBJ1-2; D not resolved. CDR3 length: 14 residues. In germline, CDR1 is SGHTA, CDR2 FQGNSA. V lost 1 base and J 4 bases, leaving 10 bases between the germline ends. The CDR3 region has the DNA TGTGCCAGCAGCTTAGGACAAAGAGGCTATGGCTACACCTTC. It yields the protein CASSLGQRGYGYTF.

This chain links TRBV6-2 or TRBV6-3 with TRBJ1-1; possible D gene TRBD1, 5 bases. Germline values: CDR1 MNHEY, CDR2 SVGEGT. Trimming removed 10 bases from V and 2 bases from J, with 17 bases in between. The CDR3 is 14 amino acids. DNA for the CDR3: TGTGCCACCAGGGTGGCAGCTTCCAACACTGAAGCTTTCTTT. Encoded protein: CATRVAASNTEAFF.

V and J are TRBV12-3 or TRBV12-4 and TRBJ1-2; TRBD1 agrees at 7 bases. The CDR3 loop spans 16 amino acids. The J segment lost 3 bases and the V segment lost 5 bases, leaving 12 bases of the junction unmatched. The CDR3 nucleotides are TGTGCCAGCAGTACCTTTACAGGGGTCATGGACTATGGCTACACCTTC. As protein: CASSTFTGVMDYGYTF.

CDR3 loop: CASSRLVTGEAFF. CDR3 in DNA: TGTGCCAGCAGCCGTTTGGTGACAGGAGAAGCTTTCTTT. The rearrangement uses TRBV12-3 or TRBV12-4 and TRBJ1-1, with D maybe TRBD1 (6 bases). The CDR3 runs 13 residues. V was pared by 6 bases and J by 8 bases, with 16 bases between.

Only a few counts were recorded for this clonotype. V usage is TRBV6-5 and J usage is TRBJ2-5; 7 bases agree with TRBD2. This CDR3 has 13 residues. Germline V gene sequence: CDR1 MNHEY, CDR2 SVGAGI. After removal of 11 bases from V and 3 bases from J, the junction contained 9 bases not matched to a gene. CDR3: CAARASGKETQYF. The CDR3 DNA reads as TGTGCCGCACGGGCTAGCGGTAAAGAGACCCAGTACTTC.

Remarks on this clonotype: The junction differs from germline at one of its ends, possibly a read error. This chain joins TRBV11-2 and TRBJ1-6; unclear D gene. Germline V gene data show CDR1 as SGHAT and CDR2 as FQNNGV. This CDR3 comprises 12 residues. CDR3 DNA: TGTGCCAGCAGCTTAGACAATTCACCCCTCCCCTTT. This codes for CASSLDNSPLPF.

This clonotype was seen many times. The gene calls are TRBV7-6 and TRBJ1-4; no reliable D call. CDR1 is SGHVS and CDR2 is FNYEAQ in the germline V gene. With 5 bases removed from V and 7 bases from J, the gap between germline ends came to 14 bases. The CDR3 runs to 14 residues. The CDR3 DNA follows: TGTGCCAGCAGCCCAAGAGAAGGTCGTGAAAAACTGTTTTTT. Translating gives CASSPREGREKLFF.